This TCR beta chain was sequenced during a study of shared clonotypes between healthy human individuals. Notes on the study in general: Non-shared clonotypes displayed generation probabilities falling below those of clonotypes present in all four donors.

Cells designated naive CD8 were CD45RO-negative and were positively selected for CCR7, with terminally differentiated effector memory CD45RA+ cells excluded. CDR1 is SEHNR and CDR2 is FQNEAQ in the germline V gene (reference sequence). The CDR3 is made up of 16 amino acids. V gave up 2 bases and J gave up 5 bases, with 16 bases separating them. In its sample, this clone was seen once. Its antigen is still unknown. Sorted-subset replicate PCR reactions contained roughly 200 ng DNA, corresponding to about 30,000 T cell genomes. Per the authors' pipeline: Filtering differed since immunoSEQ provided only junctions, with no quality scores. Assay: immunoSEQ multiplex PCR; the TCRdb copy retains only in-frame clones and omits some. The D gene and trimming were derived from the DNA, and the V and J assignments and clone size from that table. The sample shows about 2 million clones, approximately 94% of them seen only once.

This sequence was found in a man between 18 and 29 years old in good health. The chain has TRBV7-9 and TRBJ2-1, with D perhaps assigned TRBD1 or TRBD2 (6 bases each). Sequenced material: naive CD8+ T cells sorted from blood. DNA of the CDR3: TGTGCCAGCAGCTTAAGTGCCGGCGGGACAAACAATGAGCAGTTCTTC. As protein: CASSLSAGGTNNEQFF. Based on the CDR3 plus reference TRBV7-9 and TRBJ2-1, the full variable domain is DTGVSQNPRHKITKRGQNVTFRCDPISEHNRLYWYRQTLGQGPEFLTYFQNEAQLEKSRLLSDRFSAERPKGSFSTLEIQRTEQGDSAMYLCASSLSAGGTNNEQFFGPGTRLTVL.